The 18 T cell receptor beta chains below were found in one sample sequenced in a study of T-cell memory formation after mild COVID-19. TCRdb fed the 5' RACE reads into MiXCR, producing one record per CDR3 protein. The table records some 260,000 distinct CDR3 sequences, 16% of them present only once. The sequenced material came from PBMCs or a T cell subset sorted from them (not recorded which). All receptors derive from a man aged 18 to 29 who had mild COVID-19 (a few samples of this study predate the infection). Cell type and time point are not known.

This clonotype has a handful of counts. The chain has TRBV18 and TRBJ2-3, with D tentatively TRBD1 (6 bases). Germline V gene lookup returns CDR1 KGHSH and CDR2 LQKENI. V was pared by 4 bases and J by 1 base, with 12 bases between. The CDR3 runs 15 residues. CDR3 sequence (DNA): TGTGCCAGCTCACAACAGGGCACCGGCACAGATACGCAGTATTTT. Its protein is CASSQQGTGTDTQYF.

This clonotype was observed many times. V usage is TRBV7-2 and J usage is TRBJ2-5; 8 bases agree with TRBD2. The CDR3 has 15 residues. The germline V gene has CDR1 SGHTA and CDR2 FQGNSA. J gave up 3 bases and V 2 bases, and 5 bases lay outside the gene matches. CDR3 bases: TGTGCCAGCAGCTTACCGGGGGGGATGGAAGAGACCCAGTACTTC. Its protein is CASSLPGGMEETQYF.

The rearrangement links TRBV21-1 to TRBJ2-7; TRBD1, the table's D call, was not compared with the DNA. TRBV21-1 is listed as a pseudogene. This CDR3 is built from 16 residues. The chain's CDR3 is CASSKALGTGRYEQYV. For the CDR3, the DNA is TGTGCCAGCAGCAAGGCCCTCGGGACAGGGCGGTACGAGCAGTACGTC.

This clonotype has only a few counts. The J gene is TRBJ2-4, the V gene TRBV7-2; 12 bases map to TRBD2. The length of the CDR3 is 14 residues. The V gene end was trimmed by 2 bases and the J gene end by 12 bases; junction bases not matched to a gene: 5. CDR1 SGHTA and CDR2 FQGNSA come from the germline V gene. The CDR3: CASSLRTSGVYQYF. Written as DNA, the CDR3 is TGTGCCAGCAGCTTACGGACTAGCGGGGTATATCAGTACTTC.

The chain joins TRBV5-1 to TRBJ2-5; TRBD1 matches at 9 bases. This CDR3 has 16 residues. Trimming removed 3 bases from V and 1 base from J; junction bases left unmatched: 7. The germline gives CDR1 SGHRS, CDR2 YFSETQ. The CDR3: CASSYRTGVAQETQYF. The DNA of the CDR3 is TGCGCCAGCAGCTACCGGACAGGGGTGGCCCAAGAGACCCAGTACTTC.

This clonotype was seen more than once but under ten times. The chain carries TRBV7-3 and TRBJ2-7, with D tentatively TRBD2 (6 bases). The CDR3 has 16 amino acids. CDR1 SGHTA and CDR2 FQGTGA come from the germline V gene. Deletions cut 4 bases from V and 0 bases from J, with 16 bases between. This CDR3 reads CASSSSATSSSYEQYF. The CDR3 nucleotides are TGTGCCAGCAGCTCCAGTGCAACTAGCAGCTCCTACGAGCAGTACTTC.

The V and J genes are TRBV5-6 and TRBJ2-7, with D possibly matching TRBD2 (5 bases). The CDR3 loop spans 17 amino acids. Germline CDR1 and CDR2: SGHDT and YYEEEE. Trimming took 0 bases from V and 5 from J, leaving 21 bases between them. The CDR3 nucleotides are TGTGCCAGCAGCTTGGCTCGGGATTTAAGGTCTGGCGACGAGCAGTACTTC. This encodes CASSLARDLRSGDEQYF.

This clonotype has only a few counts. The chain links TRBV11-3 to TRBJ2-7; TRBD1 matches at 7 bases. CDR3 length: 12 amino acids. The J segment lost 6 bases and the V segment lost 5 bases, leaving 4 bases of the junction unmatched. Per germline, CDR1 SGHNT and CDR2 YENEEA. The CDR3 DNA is TGTGCCAGCAGCCCGACAGGGATCGAGCAGTACTTC. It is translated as CASSPTGIEQYF.

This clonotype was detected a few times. This chain's CDR3 is CASSMSGGSYEQYF. The CDR3, as DNA: TGTGCCAGTAGTATGAGCGGGGGCTCCTACGAGCAGTACTTC. V usage is TRBV19 and J usage is TRBJ2-7; 8 bases align to TRBD2. CDR1 and CDR2 (germline): LNHDA, SQIVND (reference sequence). The length of the CDR3 is 14 residues. V was pared by 3 bases and J by 0 bases, with 1 base of the junction left unmatched.

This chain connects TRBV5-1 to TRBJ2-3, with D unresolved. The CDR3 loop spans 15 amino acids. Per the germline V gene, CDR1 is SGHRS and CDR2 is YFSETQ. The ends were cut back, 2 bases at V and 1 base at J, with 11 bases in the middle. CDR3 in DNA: TGCGCCAGCAGCTTCGGCTCCTCCCGCACAGATACGCAGTATTTT. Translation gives CASSFGSSRTDTQYF.

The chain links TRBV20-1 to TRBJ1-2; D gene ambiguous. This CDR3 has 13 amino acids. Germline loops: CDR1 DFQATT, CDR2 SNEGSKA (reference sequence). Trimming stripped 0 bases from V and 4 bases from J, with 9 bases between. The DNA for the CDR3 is TGCAGTGCTAGAGATGTACGGGGCTATGGCTACACCTTC. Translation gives CSARDVRGYGYTF.

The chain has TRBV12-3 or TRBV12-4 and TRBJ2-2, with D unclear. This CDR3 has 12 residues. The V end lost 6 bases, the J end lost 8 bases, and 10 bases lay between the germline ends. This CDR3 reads CASRYVGGELFF. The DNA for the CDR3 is TGTGCCAGCAGATATGTGGGAGGGGAGCTGTTTTTT.

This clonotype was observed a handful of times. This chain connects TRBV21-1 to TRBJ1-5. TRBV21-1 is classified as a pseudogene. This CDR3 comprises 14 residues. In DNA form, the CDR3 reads TGTGCCAGCAGCAAAGCCCGAAGGAATCAGCCCCAGCATTTT. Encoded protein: CASSKARRNQPQHF.

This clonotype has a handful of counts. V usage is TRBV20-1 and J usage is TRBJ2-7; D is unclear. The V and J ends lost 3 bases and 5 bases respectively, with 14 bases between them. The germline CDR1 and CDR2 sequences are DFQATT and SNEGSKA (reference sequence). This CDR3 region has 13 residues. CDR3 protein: CSASRSAVHEQYF. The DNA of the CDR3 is TGCAGTGCTAGTCGATCGGCAGTCCACGAGCAGTACTTC.

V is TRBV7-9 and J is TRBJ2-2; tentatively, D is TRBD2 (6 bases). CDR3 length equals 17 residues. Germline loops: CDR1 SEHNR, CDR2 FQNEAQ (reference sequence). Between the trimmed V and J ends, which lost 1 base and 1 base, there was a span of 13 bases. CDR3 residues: CASSLGWRARNTGELFF. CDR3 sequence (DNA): TGTGCCAGCAGCTTAGGGTGGAGGGCCAGGAACACCGGGGAGCTGTTTTTT.

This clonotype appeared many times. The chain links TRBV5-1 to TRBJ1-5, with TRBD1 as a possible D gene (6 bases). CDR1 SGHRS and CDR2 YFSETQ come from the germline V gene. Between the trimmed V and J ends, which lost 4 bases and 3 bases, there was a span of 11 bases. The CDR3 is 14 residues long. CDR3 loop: CASSTGQPNQPQHF. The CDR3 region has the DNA TGCGCCAGCAGCACCGGACAGCCCAATCAGCCCCAGCATTTT. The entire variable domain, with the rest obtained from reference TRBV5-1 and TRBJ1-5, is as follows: KAGVTQTPRYLIKTRGQQVTLSCSPISGHRSVSWYQQTPGQGLQFLFEYFSETQRNKGNFPGRFSGRQFSNSRSEMNVSTLELGDSALYLCASSTGQPNQPQHFGDGTRLSIL.

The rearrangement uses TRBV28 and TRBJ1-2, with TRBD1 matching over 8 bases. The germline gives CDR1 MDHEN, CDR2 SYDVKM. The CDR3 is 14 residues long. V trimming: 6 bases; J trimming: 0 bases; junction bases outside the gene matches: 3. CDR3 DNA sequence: TGTGCCAGCAGGGACAGGGAGGCTAACTATGGCTACACCTTC. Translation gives CASRDREANYGYTF.

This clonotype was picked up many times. CDR3 protein: CASSLTGNDIQYF. The DNA for the CDR3 is TGTGCCAGCAGCTTAACAGGAAATGATATTCAGTACTTC. J is TRBJ2-4 and V is TRBV7-9; possibly TRBD1 for D (5 bases). The ends were cut back, 2 bases at V and 10 bases at J, with 12 bases in the middle. The CDR3 is made up of 13 amino acids. In germline, CDR1 is SEHNR, CDR2 FQNEAQ (reference sequence).